This is a list of T cell receptor beta chains from one sample in a study of spatial heterogeneity in lung cancer. TCRdb used MiXCR to reprocess the 5' RACE reads, holding one entry per CDR3 protein. The sample records more than 2,500 distinct CDR3 sequences, 9.5% to 15% being singletons. The source material was lung tumor tissue, sampled at surgery. The receptors shown here come from a male donor with early-stage non-small cell lung cancer. The CDR3 runs from the conserved cysteine through the conserved F or W. A D gene is named only where the DNA matches it firmly. Only part of the rows carry a size: once, few, many, or a class if the clone is expanded.

J: TRBJ1-4; size: -; V: TRBV20-1; D: -; CDR3: CSAPSGTTNEKLFF; DNA: TGCAGTGCCCCCTCCGGGACAACTAATGAAAAACTGTTTTTT
J: TRBJ2-2; size: many; V: TRBV5-5; D: -; CDR3: CASSLAQQRLTGELFF; DNA: TGTGCCAGCAGCTTGGCCCAGCAGCGTTTAACCGGGGAGCTGTTTTTT
J: TRBJ2-3; size: large; V: TRBV6-2/TRBV6-3; D: TRBD1; CDR3: CASSTVDRAPNTQYF; DNA: TGTGCCAGCAGCACCGTCGACAGGGCGCCAAATACGCAGTATTTT
J: TRBJ1-6; size: many; V: TRBV4-2; D: -; CDR3: CASSQENREGSPLHF; DNA: TGTGCCAGCAGCCAAGAAAACAGGGAAGGATCACCCCTCCACTTT
J: TRBJ2-1; size: large; V: TRBV29-1; D: -; CDR3: CSVKEPFYNEQFF; DNA: TGCAGCGTTAAAGAGCCCTTCTACAATGAGCAGTTCTTC
J: TRBJ1-2; size: medium-sized; V: TRBV5-1; D: -; CDR3: CASSPLTGQEDTF; DNA: TGCGCCAGCAGCCCGCTCACTGGCCAAGAAGACACCTTC
J: TRBJ1-1; size: medium-sized; V: TRBV12-3/TRBV12-4; D: TRBD1; CDR3: CASSPRTGNTEAFF; DNA: TGTGCCAGCAGTCCCCGGACAGGGAACACTGAAGCTTTCTTT
J: TRBJ2-5; size: medium-sized; V: TRBV30; D: -; CDR3: CAWNAGGTAETQYF; DNA: TGTGCCTGGAATGCAGGGGGGACAGCAGAGACCCAGTACTTC
J: TRBJ2-3; size: medium-sized; V: TRBV4-3; D: TRBD2; CDR3: CASSRHTSGGDPSTDTQYF; DNA: TGCGCCAGCAGCCGCCATACTAGCGGGGGGGACCCGAGCACAGATACGCAGTATTTT
J: TRBJ2-7; size: few; V: TRBV5-1; D: -; CDR3: CASRYHPSYEQYF; DNA: TGCGCCAGCAGGTATCATCCATCCTACGAGCAGTACTTC
J: TRBJ1-3; size: medium-sized; V: TRBV6-2/TRBV6-3; D: -; CDR3: CASRHRDTPGAGNTIYF; DNA: TGTGCCAGCAGACATCGGGACACCCCTGGAGCTGGAAACACCATATATTTT
J: TRBJ2-7; size: medium-sized; V: TRBV14; D: -; CDR3: CASSQARYEQYF; DNA: TGTGCCAGCAGCCAAGCCCGATACGAGCAGTACTTC
J: TRBJ2-3; size: medium-sized; V: TRBV5-6; D: -; CDR3: CASSLPRTPDTQYF; DNA: TGTGCCAGCAGCTTGCCCCGGACCCCAGATACGCAGTATTTT
J: TRBJ1-2; size: many; V: TRBV5-1; D: TRBD1; CDR3: CASSWDRNYGYTF; DNA: TGCGCCAGCAGCTGGGACAGGAACTATGGCTACACCTTC
J: TRBJ2-1; size: many; V: TRBV7-3; D: -; CDR3: CASSPRGGEQFF; DNA: TGTGCCAGCAGCCCACGAGGGGGTGAGCAGTTCTTC
J: TRBJ2-3; size: -; V: TRBV7-2; D: -; CDR3: CASSLRQGGTDTQYF; DNA: TGTGCCAGCAGCTTACGGCAGGGAGGCACAGATACGCAGTATTTT
J: TRBJ1-6; size: medium-sized; V: TRBV29-1; D: TRBD1; CDR3: CSVGSGGEGSPLHF; DNA: TGCAGCGTTGGGTCAGGGGGCGAAGGTTCACCCCTCCACTTT
J: TRBJ1-1; size: -; V: TRBV28; D: -; CDR3: CASSFGIMGVEAFF; DNA: TGTGCCAGCAGTTTCGGTATCATGGGAGTTGAAGCTTTCTTT
J: TRBJ1-1; size: few; V: TRBV30; D: -; CDR3: CAWSDLLPGEAFF; DNA: TGTGCCTGGAGTGACCTCCTCCCGGGGGAAGCTTTCTTT
J: TRBJ1-1; size: medium-sized; V: TRBV6-2/TRBV6-3; D: -; CDR3: CASGGNTEAFF; DNA: TGTGCCAGCGGCGGAAACACTGAAGCTTTCTTT
J: TRBJ2-1; size: many; V: TRBV29-1; D: -; CDR3: CSVEVIGASLEQFF; DNA: TGCAGCGTTGAAGTAATAGGGGCTTCCCTTGAGCAGTTCTTC
J: TRBJ1-5; size: medium-sized; V: TRBV7-2; D: -; CDR3: CASSLSRDQPQHF; DNA: TGTGCCAGCAGCTTAAGCAGGGATCAGCCCCAGCATTTT
J: TRBJ2-1; size: -; V: TRBV13; D: TRBD1; CDR3: CASSVDRPPAEQFF; DNA: TGTGCCAGCAGCGTGGACAGGCCACCTGCGGAGCAGTTCTTC
J: TRBJ2-7; size: medium-sized; V: TRBV11-2; D: -; CDR3: CASSSPRQAYEQYF; DNA: TGTGCCAGCAGCTCCCCCCGGCAGGCCTACGAGCAGTACTTC
J: TRBJ2-2; size: medium-sized; V: TRBV7-9; D: TRBD2; CDR3: CASSFIRLADNTGELFF; DNA: TGTGCCAGCAGTTTCATCAGACTAGCGGATAACACCGGGGAGCTGTTTTTT
J: TRBJ2-3; size: medium-sized; V: TRBV5-1; D: TRBD2; CDR3: CASAPVGGMGTDTQYF; DNA: TGCGCCAGCGCCCCCGTGGGGGGGATGGGCACAGATACGCAGTATTTT
J: TRBJ1-2; size: many; V: TRBV27; D: TRBD1; CDR3: CASSSGTGSKGYTF; DNA: TGTGCCAGCAGTTCCGGGACAGGTTCGAAAGGCTACACCTTC
J: TRBJ2-7; size: medium-sized; V: TRBV7-2; D: -; CDR3: CASIHEGQTYEQYF; DNA: TGTGCCAGCATCCACGAGGGGCAGACCTACGAGCAGTACTTC
J: TRBJ2-5; size: few; V: TRBV29-1; D: -; CDR3: CSVEYQGQETQYF; DNA: TGCAGCGTTGAATATCAGGGCCAAGAGACCCAGTACTTC
J: TRBJ2-7; size: large; V: TRBV13; D: TRBD2; CDR3: CASSSAGLAFYEQYF; DNA: TGTGCCAGCAGCTCGGCGGGACTAGCGTTCTACGAGCAGTACTTC
J: TRBJ2-2; size: medium-sized; V: TRBV6-5; D: -; CDR3: CASSYSGAGLGELFF; DNA: TGTGCCAGCAGTTACTCTGGGGCGGGGCTGGGGGAGCTGTTTTTT
J: TRBJ1-2; size: medium-sized; V: TRBV5-1; D: -; CDR3: CASSLTVDGFKGYTF; DNA: TGCGCCAGCAGCTTGACCGTCGACGGATTTAAGGGCTACACCTTC
J: TRBJ2-7; size: medium-sized; V: TRBV28; D: -; CDR3: CASTGDGSSYEQYF; DNA: TGTGCCAGCACGGGGGACGGAAGTTCCTACGAGCAGTACTTC
J: TRBJ2-7; size: many; V: TRBV4-1; D: -; CDR3: CASSQEIEGSSSYEQYF; DNA: TGCGCCAGCAGCCAAGAAATTGAGGGCTCGAGCTCCTACGAGCAGTACTTC
J: TRBJ2-7; size: medium-sized; V: TRBV20-1; D: -; CDR3: CSATLLDDSLPDYEQYF; DNA: TGCAGTGCTACCCTACTGGACGACTCCCTACCAGACTACGAGCAGTACTTC
J: TRBJ2-3; size: many; V: TRBV2; D: -; CDR3: CASSAGDTQYF; DNA: TGTGCCAGCAGTGCGGGAGATACGCAGTATTTT
J: TRBJ1-1; size: medium-sized; V: TRBV9; D: -; CDR3: CASSVVRGHTEAFF; DNA: TGTGCCAGCAGCGTAGTTCGGGGACACACTGAAGCTTTCTTT
J: TRBJ1-4; size: large; V: TRBV5-4; D: -; CDR3: CASSAGQNNEKLFF; DNA: TGTGCCAGCAGCGCCGGACAGAATAATGAAAAACTGTTTTTT
J: TRBJ1-6; size: -; V: TRBV5-1; D: TRBD1; CDR3: CASSAGTDNSPLHF; DNA: TGCGCCAGCAGCGCCGGGACAGATAATTCACCCCTCCACTTT
J: TRBJ2-7; size: medium-sized; V: TRBV28; D: -; CDR3: CASSLLRDSSYEQYF; DNA: TGTGCCAGCAGTTTATTGCGGGACTCCTCCTACGAGCAGTACTTC
J: TRBJ2-7; size: medium-sized; V: TRBV7-9; D: -; CDR3: CASSSGSLAYEQYF; DNA: TGTGCCAGCAGCTCTGGATCCCTCGCCTACGAGCAGTACTTC
J: TRBJ2-6; size: many; V: TRBV29-1; D: TRBD1; CDR3: CSVEAGGLSGANVLTF; DNA: TGCAGCGTTGAGGCAGGGGGCTTGTCTGGGGCCAACGTCCTGACTTTC
J: TRBJ2-5; size: -; V: TRBV29-1; D: TRBD2; CDR3: CSVAGTSGGETQYF; DNA: TGCAGCGTTGCAGGGACTAGCGGGGGAGAGACCCAGTACTTC
J: TRBJ2-5; size: many; V: TRBV5-1; D: TRBD1; CDR3: CASSLMGQQETQYF; DNA: TGCGCCAGCAGCTTGATGGGACAGCAAGAGACCCAGTACTTC
J: TRBJ2-4; size: medium-sized; V: TRBV6-5; D: -; CDR3: CASSSHRDLAKNIQYF; DNA: TGTGCCAGCAGTTCCCACAGGGACCTAGCCAAAAACATTCAGTACTTC
J: TRBJ1-1; size: -; V: TRBV5-1; D: TRBD1; CDR3: CASSSRGRDTEAFF; DNA: TGCGCCAGCAGCTCCAGGGGGCGGGACACTGAAGCTTTCTTT
J: TRBJ2-7; size: medium-sized; V: TRBV10-3; D: TRBD2; CDR3: CAISRGLAFNYEQYF; DNA: TGTGCCATCAGCCGGGGACTAGCGTTTAACTACGAGCAGTACTTC